This T cell receptor beta chain stems from a study of response to subunit inactivated influenza vaccine. Study conclusions and caveats: Authors proposed each seasonal influenza vaccination draws in few new T cells.

The CDR3 is 17 residues long. J lost 1 base, V lost 5 bases, and 10 bases had no gene match. CDR1 is DFQATT, CDR2 SNEGSKA, per germline (reference sequence). Via MiXCR, TCRdb re-called the RT-PCR reads, giving one row per CDR3 protein. The table lists 450,000 to 600,000 distinct CDR3 sequences, 16% of them singletons. With regard to this clonotype: What it binds is unknown.

The V gene is TRBV20-1, the J gene TRBJ2-3, with 12 bases fitting TRBD2. Here the sequenced sample was CD4+ T cells sorted from PBMCs, taken roughly 24 months after vaccination. The TCR sequence derives from a man between 50 and 75 years old who received an inactivated influenza vaccine. The chain's CDR3 is CSAHLTSGSRGTDTQYF. CDR3 nucleotide sequence: TGCAGTGCTCATTTGACTAGCGGGAGTCGGGGCACAGATACGCAGTATTTT.